The rows below give T cell receptor beta chains drawn from one sample of a study of blood T cell repertoires in COVID-19. Assay: immunoSEQ multiplex PCR; the TCRdb copy retains only in-frame clones and omits some. Counted here are over 130,000 clones, just under 85% occurring once; the ten biggest clones make up nearly 3.5%. Material: PBMCs or T cells enriched from blood (not recorded which). These receptors were obtained from a woman aged 45 to 65 with acute COVID-19. CDR3s include the opening cysteine and the closing phenylalanine or tryptophan. A D gene is named only where the DNA matches it firmly. Size tells how often a clone was seen (once, few, many) or the class of an expanded clone, and some rows leave it out.

d_gene | abundance | j_gene | len | v_gene | CDR3nt | CDR3aa
TRBD2 | . | TRBJ2-1 | 16 | TRBV2 | TGTGCCAGCACCCGTTTGGGACTAGCGGGACTCAATGAGCAGTTCTTC | CASTRLGLAGLNEQFF
TRBD1 | . | TRBJ2-7 | 19 | TRBV28 | TGTGCCACCAATTGGAAATACAACCCGGGACAGGGTGGCTCCTACGAGCAGTACTTC | CATNWKYNPGQGGSYEQYF
TRBD2 | . | TRBJ2-1 | 15 | TRBV4-1 | TGCGCCAGCAGCCAAGTCCTAGCGGTTTACAATGAGCAGTTCTTC | CASSQVLAVYNEQFF
TRBD2 | . | TRBJ2-1 | 18 | TRBV5-6 | TGTGCCAGCAGCTTGTCGCCCCCAATAGCGGGAGGTCCCAATGAGCAGTTCTTC | CASSLSPPIAGGPNEQFF
. | once | TRBJ2-1 | 15 | TRBV28 | TGTGCCAGCGGCCTCCCCGGGTACCGTTTGAATGAGCAGTTCTTC | CASGLPGYRLNEQFF
TRBD2 | . | TRBJ2-1 | 16 | TRBV11-3 | TGTGCCAGCAGCTTAGACACTAGCGGGAGGGACAATGAGCAGTTCTTC | CASSLDTSGRDNEQFF
. | . | TRBJ1-3 | 16 | TRBV15 | TGTGCCACCAGCAGAGGTTCAGAACACTCTGGAAACACCATATATTTT | CATSRGSEHSGNTIYF
TRBD2 | . | TRBJ2-1 | 17 | TRBV3-1/TRBV3-2 | TGTGCCAGCAGCCAAGATCGAGGACTAGCGGGAGGTTATGAGCAGTTCTTC | CASSQDRGLAGGYEQFF
. | . | TRBJ2-2 | 16 | TRBV5-1 | TGCGCCAGCAGCTTGGGGGCGTTTACTAACACCGGGGAGCTGTTTTTT | CASSLGAFTNTGELFF
TRBD1 | once | TRBJ2-5 | 13 | TRBV5-1 | TGCGCCAGCTCCGGGACAGCGCAAGAGACCCAGTACTTC | CASSGTAQETQYF
. | . | TRBJ2-5 | 13 | TRBV12-5 | TGTGCTAGTGGTGACCAGGCGGGGGAGACCCAGTACTTC | CASGDQAGETQYF
. | . | TRBJ1-6 | 15 | TRBV9 | TGTGCCAGCAGCGTAGGGACAACCATTAATTCACCCCTCCACTTT | CASSVGTTINSPLHF
. | . | TRBJ2-7 | 15 | TRBV5-6 | TGTGCCAGCAGCTTGTCCCCGAGGGAGGTGTACGAGCAGTACTTC | CASSLSPREVYEQYF
. | . | TRBJ2-1 | 15 | TRBV5-4 | TGTGCCAGCAGCTTTCGGGGGAGAGAAAACAATGAGCAGTTCTTC | CASSFRGRENNEQFF
. | few | TRBJ2-7 | 14 | TRBV19 | TGTGCCAGTAGTATAGCCCTACAGGCACCCGAGCAGTACTTC | CASSIALQAPEQYF